This TCR beta chain stems from a study of Graves' ophthalmopathy and Graves' hyperthyroidism. Amplification targeted the TCR beta CDR3 regions, with RNA transcripts as the source material. HTBI-primed RT-PCR formed the first round, and a multiplex PCR formed the second. One entry per CDR3 protein results from TCRdb running MiXCR on the multiplex PCR reads. This sample yields 660,000 or so distinct CDR3 sequences, of which approximately 39% are seen a single time; more than 2.5% belongs to the top ten. The length of the CDR3 is 13 residues. V was pared by 6 bases and J by 8 bases, with 16 bases between. Germline values: CDR1 ENHRY, CDR2 SYGVKD.

The sequence derives from an adult man with Graves' ophthalmopathy. The source material was peripheral blood. The V call is TRBV10-3, the J call TRBJ1-2; tentatively, D is TRBD1 (6 bases). DNA of the CDR3: TGTGCCATCAGGGAACAGGGCGGGCGCGGCTACACCTTC. Translated, it gives CAIREQGGRGYTF.